The next 22 T cell receptor beta chains were all read from a single sample in a study of regulatory T cells in long-lasting Graves disease. Libraries of TCR beta came from iRepertoire HTBI primers plus Arm-PCR of CDR3 regions. TCRdb fed the multiplex PCR reads into MiXCR, producing one record per CDR3 protein. The sample gives approximately 300,000 distinct CDR3 sequences, 18% of which show up once; about 40% is in the top ten. Time point specified: newly diagnosed GD, antithyroid drugs for less than 3 months. RNA extracted from PBMCs served as the sequencing template. The sample consisted of peripheral blood mononuclear cells (PBMCs), taken at new diagnosis, from a patient treated with antithyroid drugs. The receptors were gathered from a female donor with Graves disease.

This clonotype occurred many times. V gene TRBV4-1 combines with J gene TRBJ2-1, with 11 bases matching TRBD1. The germline gives CDR1 MGHRA, CDR2 YSYEKL. Trimming took 2 bases from V and 2 from J; bases not matched to a gene: 5. The CDR3 length is 17 residues. CDR3 in amino acids: CASSQSPGQGAYNEQFF. The CDR3 DNA sequence: TGCGCCAGCAGCCAATCCCCGGGACAGGGGGCCTACAATGAGCAGTTCTTC.

There are many counts of this clonotype. The chain uses TRBV30 and TRBJ2-6, with unresolved D. The V gene lost 5 bases and the J gene lost 0 bases, with 11 bases spanning the gap. Germline-derived CDR1 and CDR2 are GTSNPN and SVGIG (reference sequence). CDR3 length: 15 amino acids. The CDR3 DNA follows: TGTGCCTGGCACACAACCAACTCTGGGGCCAACGTCCTGACTTTC. Translated: CAWHTTNSGANVLTF.

The table lists this clonotype with many counts. The gene calls are TRBV6-1 and TRBJ2-1, with a possible D match to TRBD2 (7 bases). Germline values: CDR1 MNHNS, CDR2 SASEGT. The CDR3 consists of 13 residues. Between the trimmed V and J ends, which lost 3 bases and 10 bases, there was a span of 13 bases. The CDR3 sequence: CASSEGGAGEQFF. The CDR3 nucleotides are TGTGCCAGCAGTGAGGGGGGGGCCGGCGAGCAGTTCTTC.

This clonotype came up many times. This chain connects TRBV7-9 to TRBJ2-4; 7 nucleotides agree with TRBD2. There are 15 residues in the CDR3. The junction had 11 bases not matched to a gene; V was cut back by 10 bases and J by 2 bases. Germline V lookup: CDR1 SEHNR, CDR2 FQNEAQ (reference sequence). In DNA, the CDR3 is TGTGCCACAGCAAGGCGGGAGCTGTCCAAAAACATTCAGTACTTC. It is translated as CATARRELSKNIQYF.

This clonotype was seen repeatedly, ten times or more. The chain uses TRBV6-1 and TRBJ2-7, with D unclear. There are 13 residues in the CDR3. In germline, CDR1 is MNHNS, CDR2 SASEGT. Trimming took off 0 bases at V and 2 bases at J, with 5 bases between the two ends. The DNA for the CDR3 is TGTGCCAGCAGTGAAGCAACAGCCTACGAGCAGTACTTC. Amino acid sequence: CASSEATAYEQYF.

Ten or more counts support this clonotype. The V call is TRBV6-1, the J call TRBJ1-1; D uncertain. This CDR3 has 14 residues. The V gene lost 6 bases and the J gene lost 1 base, with 12 bases spanning the gap. Germline assignment: CDR1 MNHNS and CDR2 SASEGT. In nucleotides, the CDR3 is TGTGCCAGCAGAGGGAACCGAAAGAACACTGAAGCTTTCTTT. Its protein is CASRGNRKNTEAFF.

This clonotype was picked up many times. This chain's CDR3 is CASSPTGPAEAFF. The CDR3, as DNA: TGTGCCAGCAGTCCGACAGGACCTGCTGAAGCTTTCTTT. The chain recombines TRBV6-2 or TRBV6-3 with TRBJ1-1, with D possibly TRBD1 on 6 matching bases. Deletions cut 5 bases from V and 6 bases from J, with 13 bases between. This CDR3 is built from 13 residues. Germline CDR1 is MNHEY and CDR2 is SVGEGT.

This chain joins TRBV6-1 and TRBJ1-2; 7 bases are a match to TRBD1. With 5 bases clipped from V and 5 bases from J, the junction kept 8 bases outside the gene matches. From germline, CDR1 is MNHNS and CDR2 SASEGT. The CDR3 contains 14 residues. The CDR3 loop reads CASSPGGSTYGYTF. The CDR3 nucleotides are TGTGCCAGCAGTCCAGGGGGGTCGACATATGGCTACACCTTC.

This clonotype was found many times. The chain has TRBV12-3 or TRBV12-4 and TRBJ1-1; TRBD1 is a possible D gene (5 bases). The CDR3 loop spans 14 amino acids. Trimming removed 5 bases at V and 1 base at J, with 11 bases between. The CDR3 loop reads CASSPGLGNTEAFF. The CDR3 DNA follows: TGTGCCAGCAGTCCGGGACTGGGGAACACTGAAGCTTTCTTT.

Points on this clonotype: A far larger clone is only one base removed, so a read error is likely. V gene TRBV11-2 combines with J gene TRBJ2-4; D is unclear. Matching the DNA end better, TRBJ2-5 makes the J call doubtful. The CDR3 length is 13 residues. The germline V gene has CDR1 SGHAT and CDR2 FQNNGV. CDR3 sequence (DNA): TGTGCCAGCGGTTCGACAAACCAAGAGACCCAGTACTTC. Translation gives CASGSTNQETQYF.

Many counts were recorded for this clonotype. The chain is built from TRBV5-1 and TRBJ2-2; the match to TRBD2 covers 10 bases. Unmatched junction bases numbered 3, after V lost 0 bases and J lost 4 bases. Germline V gives CDR1 SGHRS, CDR2 YFSETQ. The CDR3 covers 16 residues. The CDR3 loop reads CASSLAVAGGTGELFF. CDR3 coding DNA: TGCGCCAGCAGCTTGGCCGTAGCGGGAGGCACCGGGGAGCTGTTTTTT.

Notes on this clonotype: A read error may be the cause here, since a much bigger clone is one base away. The chain couples TRBV7-9 to TRBJ2-7, with D tentatively TRBD2 (6 bases). Germline V gene sequence: CDR1 SEHNR, CDR2 FQNEAQ (reference sequence). This CDR3 is 15 amino acids long. The ends were cut back, 5 bases at V and 6 bases at J, with 20 bases in the middle. The CDR3 coding sequence is TGTGCCAGCAGCCCCACCCGGGACTGGGACGGCGAGCAGTACTTC. As protein: CASSPTRDWDGEQYF.

This clonotype was seen ten or more times. The V gene is TRBV20-1, the J gene TRBJ2-5; 11 nucleotides align to TRBD2. This CDR3 contains 14 residues. Germline CDR1 and CDR2: DFQATT and SNEGSKA (reference sequence). V lost 5 bases to trimming and J lost 2 bases; unmatched junction nucleotides: 4. CDR3 sequence reads: CSAGTSGWQETQYF. The DNA for the CDR3 is TGCAGTGCTGGGACTAGCGGATGGCAAGAGACCCAGTACTTC.

This clonotype came up a few times. The chain uses TRBV10-2 and TRBJ2-2, with unresolved D. The CDR3 covers 16 residues. Trimming removed 3 bases at V and 1 base at J, with 12 bases between. CDR1 is WSHSY and CDR2 is SAAADI in the germline V gene. The CDR3 bases are TGCGCCAGCAGTGAACGGCAGATCCTGAACACCGGGGAGCTGTTTTTT. Translating it yields CASSERQILNTGELFF.

As to this clonotype: A much larger clonotype is one base distant, so this may be a read error. The J gene is TRBJ2-3, the V gene TRBV27; TRBD2 agrees at 15 bases. The J segment lost 0 bases and the V segment lost 6 bases, leaving 7 bases of the junction unmatched. The CDR3 covers 18 residues. Germline CDR1 is MNHEY and CDR2 is SMNVEV (reference sequence). The CDR3 coding sequence is TGTGCCAGCAGACCGGGACTAGCGGGAGGAACTAGCACAGATACGCAGTATTTT. Translated: CASRPGLAGGTSTDTQYF.

Ten or more counts support this clonotype. The chain links TRBV20-1 to TRBJ2-3; 9 nucleotides line up with TRBD1. The CDR3 is 14 amino acids. Germline assignment: CDR1 DFQATT and CDR2 SNEGSKA (reference sequence). The V gene end was trimmed by 3 bases and the J gene end by 3 bases; junction bases not matched to a gene: 4. The chain's CDR3 is CSAREQGATDTQYF. CDR3 in DNA: TGCAGTGCTAGGGAACAGGGGGCAACAGATACGCAGTATTTT.

This clonotype was detected a few times. It differs at one base from a far larger clone, so likely a read error. This chain uses TRBV11-3 with TRBJ1-6; no definite D call. CDR1 SGHNT and CDR2 YENEEA come from the germline V gene. V lost 5 bases, J lost 7 bases, and 12 bases lay in between. The CDR3 is 14 residues long. This CDR3 reads CASSLGNGNSPLHF. CDR3 in DNA: TGTGCCAGCAGCCTAGGCAACGGGAATTCACCCCTCCACTTT.

In this sample, this clonotype turned up once. The rearrangement links TRBV10-3 to TRBJ2-1; maybe TRBD1 (6 bases). V was clipped by 10 bases and J by 4 bases, with 17 bases between them. The CDR3 runs to 14 residues. Germline CDR1 ENHRY, CDR2 SYGVKD. CDR3 sequence: CATSTLDSYNEQFF. The CDR3 bases are TGTGCCACTTCCACCTTGGACAGTTACAATGAGCAGTTCTTC.

The rearrangement links TRBV20-1 to TRBJ2-1; TRBD1 matches 7 bases. The CDR3 has 14 amino acids. The trim removed 2 bases at V and 9 bases at J, leaving 10 bases unmatched. Germline CDR1 is DFQATT and CDR2 is SNEGSKA (reference sequence). CDR3 in DNA: TGCAGTGCTAGACCCGGGACAGTTGTGATTGAGCAGTTCTTC. Protein: CSARPGTVVIEQFF.

This clonotype was seen many times. The rearrangement uses TRBV7-9 and TRBJ2-7, with unresolved D. Germline CDR1 is SEHNR and CDR2 is FQNEAQ (reference sequence). The V end lost 5 bases, the J end lost 1 base, and 12 bases lay between the germline ends. The CDR3 consists of 14 residues. This CDR3 is CASSPKVLSYEQYF. The DNA for the CDR3 is TGTGCCAGCAGCCCGAAGGTACTTTCCTACGAGCAGTACTTC. The variable domain in full, with the rest retrieved from reference TRBV7-9 and TRBJ2-7, is DTGVSQNPRHKITKRGQNVTFRCDPISEHNRLYWYRQTLGQGPEFLTYFQNEAQLEKSRLLSDRFSAERPKGSFSTLEIQRTEQGDSAMYLCASSPKVLSYEQYFGPGTRLTVT.

In its sample, this clonotype was seen many times. This sequence joins TRBV20-1 and TRBJ2-2; 14 nucleotides align to TRBD2. The CDR3 consists of 15 residues. After removal of 3 bases from V and 7 bases from J, the junction contained 4 bases not matched to a gene. Germline V lookup: CDR1 DFQATT, CDR2 SNEGSKA (reference sequence). As DNA, the CDR3 is TGCAGTGCTAGGGGACTAGCGGGAGTCGGCGGGGAGCTGTTTTTT. Its protein product is CSARGLAGVGGELFF.

This clonotype was seen at least ten times. This chain links TRBV7-2 with TRBJ1-5, with TRBD1 matching over 7 bases. The CDR3 consists of 17 residues. CDR1 is SGHTA, CDR2 FQGNSA, per germline. The J segment lost 0 bases and the V segment lost 0 bases, leaving 5 bases of the junction unmatched. CDR3 nucleotide sequence: TGTGCCAGCAGCTTAGCTCCGACAGGGTATAGCAATCAGCCCCAGCATTTT. Protein product: CASSLAPTGYSNQPQHF.